The rows below give T cell receptor beta chains drawn from one sample of a study of identifying expanded T cells in peripheral blood. This table comes from immunoSEQ multiplex PCR, and its TCRdb copy is limited to in-frame clones, with some not included. Among some 95,000 clones listed, approximately 86% were seen once. The sequencing sample was made of blood. All receptors come from a person aged 18-69 years in good health. The CDR3 runs from the conserved cysteine through the conserved F or W. D genes are given only for firm matches. Clone size is not always given. Where it is, it says once, few, many or a class for expanded clones.

V gene: TRBV7-2
D gene: NA
clone size: NA
J gene: TRBJ2-1
CDR3 protein: CASSGRGNEQFF
CDR3 DNA: TGTGCCAGCAGTGGACGAGGGAATGAGCAGTTCTTC

V gene: TRBV6-5
D gene: NA
clone size: NA
J gene: TRBJ2-7
CDR3 protein: CASSSGYGGAYEQYF
CDR3 DNA: TGTGCCAGCAGCTCAGGGTACGGAGGGGCCTACGAGCAGTACTTC

V gene: TRBV5-1
D gene: NA
clone size: NA
J gene: TRBJ2-1
CDR3 protein: CASSLGSNEQFF
CDR3 DNA: TGCGCCAGCAGCTTGGGCAGCAATGAGCAGTTCTTC

V gene: TRBV10-2
D gene: NA
clone size: NA
J gene: TRBJ2-5
CDR3 protein: CASRRTPSWETQYF
CDR3 DNA: TGCGCCAGCAGACGGACACCCAGTTGGGAGACCCAGTACTTC

V gene: TRBV4-1
D gene: NA
clone size: NA
J gene: TRBJ1-3
CDR3 protein: CASSQVTASGNTIYF
CDR3 DNA: TGCGCCAGCAGCCAAGTGACAGCCTCTGGAAACACCATATATTTT

V gene: TRBV7-2
D gene: TRBD1
clone size: NA
J gene: TRBJ1-3
CDR3 protein: CASSPGTGRGNTIYF
CDR3 DNA: TGTGCCAGCAGCCCTGGGACAGGACGAGGAAACACCATATATTTT

V gene: TRBV7-9
D gene: NA
clone size: NA
J gene: TRBJ1-4
CDR3 protein: CASSSLTATNEKLFF
CDR3 DNA: TGTGCCAGCAGCTCCCTGACCGCAACTAATGAAAAACTGTTTTTT

V gene: TRBV19
D gene: NA
clone size: medium-sized
J gene: TRBJ1-6
CDR3 protein: CASSMLPGPDSPLHF
CDR3 DNA: TGTGCCAGTAGTATGCTCCCCGGGCCGGATTCACCCCTCCACTTT

V gene: TRBV5-1
D gene: NA
clone size: NA
J gene: TRBJ1-4
CDR3 protein: CASKAQPEVEKLFF
CDR3 DNA: TGCGCCAGCAAGGCGCAGCCGGAGGTGGAAAAACTGTTTTTT

V gene: TRBV6-1
D gene: NA
clone size: NA
J gene: TRBJ2-5
CDR3 protein: CASSETAQETQYF
CDR3 DNA: TGTGCCAGCAGTGAAACAGCCCAAGAGACCCAGTACTTC

V gene: TRBV2
D gene: TRBD2
clone size: NA
J gene: TRBJ2-2
CDR3 protein: CATSERGGLTGELFF
CDR3 DNA: TGTGCCACCAGCGAGCGGGGGGGGCTCACCGGGGAGCTGTTTTTT

V gene: TRBV7-9
D gene: NA
clone size: NA
J gene: TRBJ2-3
CDR3 protein: CASSPTGRLWDTQYF
CDR3 DNA: TGTGCCAGCAGCCCGACGGGGCGCTTGTGGGATACGCAGTATTTT

V gene: TRBV2
D gene: NA
clone size: NA
J gene: TRBJ1-6
CDR3 protein: CASRESYNSPLHF
CDR3 DNA: TGTGCCAGCAGAGAAAGCTATAATTCACCCCTCCACTTT

V gene: TRBV5-1
D gene: NA
clone size: NA
J gene: TRBJ1-2
CDR3 protein: CASSLDGRSYGYTF
CDR3 DNA: TGCGCCAGCAGCTTGGATGGACGGAGCTATGGCTACACCTTC

V gene: TRBV7-8
D gene: TRBD1
clone size: NA
J gene: TRBJ2-7
CDR3 protein: CASSPGTGFNEQYF
CDR3 DNA: TGTGCCAGCAGCCCGGGGACAGGGTTTAACGAGCAGTACTTC

V gene: TRBV5-5
D gene: TRBD1
clone size: few
J gene: TRBJ2-7
CDR3 protein: CASSWDTGGTYEQYF
CDR3 DNA: TGTGCCAGCAGCTGGGACACAGGGGGGACCTACGAGCAGTACTTC